This TCR beta chain was recovered during a study of shared clonotypes between healthy human individuals. Whole-study findings and limits: It was observed that roughly 5.5% of naive CD4 clonotypes were shared across several donors. Sequencing of the sorted subsets was shown by rarefaction to be incomplete despite large depth. Collection of samples was limited to blood; tissue repertoires likely differ.

The data were produced by immunoSEQ multiplex PCR, yet TCRdb's version contains in-frame clones alone and is incomplete. The table has about a million clones, 65% to 75% seen once. This clone was observed a few times. Antigen specificity is unknown. The clonotype comes from a man aged 18 to 29 in good health. Specimen: memory CD4+ T cells sorted from blood. The subset here: CD45RA-negative fraction.

The CDR3: CASSSPTSGSRNEQFF. The CDR3 DNA is TGTGCCAGCAGTTCTCCGACTAGCGGGAGTCGGAATGAGCAGTTCTTC. The V and J genes are TRBV27 and TRBJ2-1; 12 bases agree with TRBD2. The CDR3 extends over 16 amino acids. Germline assignment: CDR1 MNHEY and CDR2 SMNVEV (reference sequence). Trimming took 4 bases from V and 7 from J; bases not matched to a gene: 8.